This T cell receptor (beta chain) was captured in a study of regulatory T cells in long-lasting Graves disease. This clonotype was seen only a few times. Regarding time point: newly diagnosed GD, antithyroid drugs for less than 3 months. With RNA extracted from PBMCs as input, the TCR library was made. In building TCR beta libraries, iRepertoire HTBI primers were used together with Arm-PCR of CDR3 regions. Each CDR3 protein is one row after TCRdb ran MiXCR on the multiplex PCR reads. The sample holds about 400,000 distinct CDR3 sequences, roughly 15% seen once. The germline V and J ends were trimmed by 7 bases and 6 bases, with 12 bases remaining between them. The CDR3 spans 13 residues. In addition, the sample was reused for a study of T cells in Graves' hyperthyroidism and ophthalmopathy. In that study: Diagnostic decisions used clinical symptoms, serum thyroxine and TRAb, thyroid ultrasound and orbital computed tomography.

The sequence was collected from a woman aged 40 to 49 with Graves disease. The rearrangement uses TRBV12-3 or TRBV12-4 and TRBJ2-2, with a tentative D call TRBD2 (5 bases). The source material was peripheral blood mononuclear cells (PBMCs), sampled at new diagnosis, from a patient treated with antithyroid drugs. This chain's CDR3 is CASTWTDSGELFF. The CDR3 bases are TGTGCCAGCACCTGGACTGATTCCGGGGAGCTGTTTTTT.